These 19 T cell receptor beta chains originate from one sample sequenced in a study of blood T cell repertoires in COVID-19 (dated by TCRdb to about 2020). Library prep was done by the immunoSEQ multiplex PCR assay. TCRdb limited this immuneACCESS table to in-frame rearrangements with V and J called. A share of clones is missing; checked studies link under half to unresolved V genes, and the rest is unexplained. The sample has 150,000 to 200,000 clones on record, about 80% of them singletons. The ten most abundant clones make up over 10% of the sample. The sequencing sample was made of peripheral blood. These receptors all come from a man in his sixties or seventies who had recovered from COVID-19.

The chain uses TRBV6-2 or TRBV6-3 and TRBJ2-3, with D possibly called TRBD1 or TRBD2 (6 bases each). The V gene's germline CDR1 is MNHEY and CDR2 SVGEGT. V was pared by 6 bases and J by 2 bases, with 15 bases between. CDR3 length: 15 residues. In nucleotides, the CDR3 is TGTGCCAGCAGCCCAGGGGACTTAGACACAGATACGCAGTATTTT. This gives the protein CASSPGDLDTDTQYF.

Regarding this clone: This sequence may be a read error, since a much larger clone differs from it by one base. V is TRBV5-1 and J is TRBJ2-1; 7 bases agree with TRBD2. Trimming took 4 bases from V and 5 from J; bases not matched to a gene: 6. The CDR3 contains 14 residues. The germline V gene encodes CDR1 SGHRS and CDR2 YFSETQ. CDR3 residues: CASSPLTSNNEQFF. In DNA form, the CDR3 reads TGCGCCAGCAGCCCACTGACTAGCAACAATGAGCAGTTCTTC.

The chain employs TRBV6-5 and TRBJ1-1; the D gene is possibly TRBD1 (6 bases). Trimming took off 9 bases at V and 2 bases at J, with 10 bases between the two ends. Per the germline V gene, CDR1 is MNHEY and CDR2 is SVGAGI. The CDR3 runs 12 residues. The CDR3 coding sequence is TGTGCCAGTACAGGGAGCAACACTGAAGCTTTCTTT. It codes for CASTGSNTEAFF.

This clone was seen a few times. The rearrangement uses TRBV28 and TRBJ1-5; weak D call: TRBD1 (6 bases). Between the trimmed V and J ends, which lost 6 bases and 6 bases, there was a span of 9 bases. The CDR3 length is 12 residues. Germline CDR1 MDHEN, CDR2 SYDVKM. In DNA form, the CDR3 reads TGTGCCAGCAGGGGGGCGGTTCAGCCCCAGCATTTT. The encoded protein is CASRGAVQPQHF.

The chain links TRBV3-1 (or the pseudogene TRBV3-2) to TRBJ2-1, with a tentative D call TRBD2 (5 bases). The CDR3 extends over 13 amino acids. Trimming removed 1 base from V and 15 bases from J, with 16 bases in between. The germline V gene has CDR1 LGHDT and CDR2 YNNKEL (reference sequence). This CDR3 reads CASSQVGLPRGFF. The CDR3 DNA follows: TGTGCCAGCAGCCAAGTAGGACTCCCCCGTGGGTTCTTC.

Remarks on this clone: A read error is the likely source, as a far larger clone sits one nucleotide away. The chain combines TRBV11-3 with TRBJ2-7; TRBD1 aligns across 9 bases. Unmatched junction bases numbered 5, after V lost 5 bases and J lost 3 bases. This CDR3 contains 14 residues. Germline V gene sequence: CDR1 SGHNT, CDR2 YENEEA. The CDR3 DNA is TGTGCCAGCAGCCCCCGGACAGGGGTCTACGAGCAGTACTTC. Protein: CASSPRTGVYEQYF. Full variable domain (remainder filled in from reference TRBV11-3 and TRBJ2-7): EAGVVQSPRYKIIEKKQPVAFWCNPISGHNTLYWYLQNLGQGPELLIRYENEEAVDDSQLPKDRFSAERLKGVDSTLKIQPAELGDSAVYLCASSPRTGVYEQYFGPGTRLTVT.

The count of this clone is one. For the CDR3, the DNA is TGTGCCAGCAATTCGGGAGGGACCACAGATACGCAGTATTTT. Protein: CASNSGGTTDTQYF. The V call is TRBV6-5, the J call TRBJ2-3; 8 nucleotides agree with TRBD2. The CDR3 length is 14 residues. The trim removed 7 bases at V and 2 bases at J, leaving 5 bases unmatched. Germline CDR1 is MNHEY and CDR2 is SVGAGI.

The chain combines TRBV7-9 with TRBJ2-3; weak D call: TRBD2 (5 bases). The V end lost 1 base, the J end lost 9 bases, and 14 bases lay between the germline ends. The germline CDR1 and CDR2 sequences are SEHNR and FQNEAQ (reference sequence). The CDR3 covers 14 residues. The chain's CDR3 is CASSLESSTMTQYF. DNA of the CDR3: TGTGCCAGCAGCTTAGAATCCTCGACTATGACGCAGTATTTT.

V and J are TRBV5-6 and TRBJ1-1; D gene ambiguous. Looked up from germline, CDR1 is SGHDT and CDR2 is YYEEEE. The V gene lost 1 base and the J gene lost 4 bases, with 11 bases spanning the gap. The CDR3 consists of 14 residues. The CDR3 spells CASSLIRGTTEAFF. DNA for the CDR3: TGTGCCAGCAGCTTGATACGGGGAACCACTGAAGCTTTCTTT.

The rearrangement joins TRBV19 to TRBJ2-1, with D possibly matching TRBD2 (6 bases). The CDR3 runs to 15 residues. With 5 bases removed from V and 0 bases from J, the gap between germline ends came to 11 bases. Germline CDR1 is LNHDA and CDR2 is SQIVND (reference sequence). The CDR3 nucleotides are TGTGCCAGTAGTGGGACTTTGCACTCCTACAATGAGCAGTTCTTC. Translated, it gives CASSGTLHSYNEQFF. Complete variable domain (other parts from reference TRBV19 and TRBJ2-1): DGGITQSPKYLFRKEGQNVTLSCEQNLNHDAMYWYRQDPGQGLRLIYYSQIVNDFQKGDIAEGYSVSREKKESFPLTVTSAQKNPTAFYLCASSGTLHSYNEQFFGPGTRLTVL.

V and J are TRBV28 and TRBJ1-1; D gene ambiguous. The V end lost 10 bases, the J end lost 7 bases, and 4 bases lay between the germline ends. Germline loops: CDR1 MDHEN, CDR2 SYDVKM. The CDR3 loop spans 8 amino acids. In DNA form, the CDR3 reads TGTGCCACCAATGAAGCTTTCTTT. Protein sequence: CATNEAFF.

The chain has TRBV5-1 and TRBJ2-2; a weak D match, TRBD1 (6 bases). The germline V gene encodes CDR1 SGHRS and CDR2 YFSETQ. V lost 4 bases to trimming and J lost 6 bases, with 19 bases between them. This CDR3 spans 16 amino acids. The CDR3 region is CASSHIQGSGAGELFF. The CDR3 region has the DNA TGCGCCAGCAGCCATATTCAGGGGAGCGGCGCCGGGGAGCTGTTTTTT.

CDR3 nucleotide sequence: TGTGCCAGCAGCCGGGTTGAATCGGTTAGGGAGAAGGCCTATAATTCACCCCTCCACTTT. Its translation: CASSRVESVREKAYNSPLHF. This chain joins TRBV5-5 and TRBJ1-6; D gene ambiguous. The CDR3 covers 20 residues. V lost 4 bases and J 2 bases, leaving 25 bases between the germline ends. Germline V lookup: CDR1 SGHKS, CDR2 YYEKEE (reference sequence).

The chain recombines TRBV5-6 with TRBJ1-2, with 8 nucleotides matching TRBD1. Germline loops: CDR1 SGHDT, CDR2 YYEEEE. Losses at the gene ends were 3 bases for V and 4 bases for J; bases not matched to a gene: 2. The CDR3 has 13 residues. CDR3 loop: CASSWDRTYGYTF. The CDR3 bases are TGTGCCAGCAGCTGGGACAGGACCTATGGCTACACCTTC. The full variable domain, rest sourced from reference TRBV5-6 and TRBJ1-2, is DAGVTQSPTHLIKTRGQQVTLRCSPKSGHDTVSWYQQALGQGPQFIFQYYEEEERQRGNFPDRFSGHQFPNYSSELNVNALLLGDSALYLCASSWDRTYGYTFGSGTRLTVV.

CDR3 region: CSVGGGRNEKLFF. CDR3 nucleotide sequence: TGCAGCGTTGGAGGTGGGAGGAATGAAAAACTGTTTTTT. V and J are TRBV29-1 and TRBJ1-4; no clear D. The CDR3 spans 13 residues. The germline gives CDR1 SQVTM, CDR2 ANQGSEA. Trimming took 4 bases from V and 5 from J, leaving 11 bases between them.

V usage is TRBV11-3 and J usage is TRBJ2-1; the D gene is possibly TRBD1 (5 bases). Looked up from germline, CDR1 is SGHNT and CDR2 is YENEEA. V shed 5 bases and J shed 0 bases, with 8 bases lying between them. The CDR3 spans 14 residues. CDR3 in amino acids: CASSRDSSYNEQFF. The CDR3 nucleotides read TGTGCCAGCAGCCGAGACAGCTCCTACAATGAGCAGTTCTTC.

The chain joins TRBV28 to TRBJ2-1; the match to TRBD2 covers 16 bases. The germline gives CDR1 MDHEN, CDR2 SYDVKM. V dropped 6 bases and J dropped 10; count of bases not matched to a gene: 12. CDR3 length: 17 residues. The CDR3 sequence: CASRSPGTSGRAGEQFF. DNA of the CDR3: TGTGCCAGCAGAAGTCCCGGGACTAGCGGGAGGGCGGGCGAGCAGTTCTTC.

The chain combines TRBV7-9 with TRBJ2-7; possible D gene TRBD1, 6 bases. The CDR3 has 14 residues. V lost 4 bases to trimming and J lost 5 bases, with 15 bases between them. The germline V gene has CDR1 SEHNR and CDR2 FQNEAQ (reference sequence). The CDR3 loop is CASSSDRYPHEQYF. As DNA, the CDR3 is TGTGCCAGCAGCTCGGACAGATATCCCCACGAGCAGTACTTC.

The V gene is TRBV2, the J gene TRBJ2-3; D gene ambiguous. The germline CDR1 and CDR2 sequences are SNHLY and FYNNEI. This CDR3 is 15 amino acids long. V was clipped by 3 bases and J by 5 bases, with 15 bases between them. CDR3 protein: CASSDNSLVGDTQYF. The CDR3 DNA reads TGTGCCAGCAGTGACAACAGCCTGGTTGGAGATACGCAGTATTTT.